One and the same sample provided the 28 T cell receptor beta chains below, sequenced in a study of T cell responses to AZD1222 COVID-19 vaccine. Produced via immunoSEQ multiplex PCR; TCRdb's table is partial and in-frame only. The table lists under 95,000 clones, around nine tenths of them singletons, with under 14% in the top ten. The input for sequencing was peripheral blood, taken 28 days after the second AZD1222 dose. Every receptor here comes from an adult who received the AZD1222 COVID-19 vaccine.

CDR3: CASSQARYEQYF. The DNA for the CDR3 is TGTGCCAGCAGCCAAGCCAGGTACGAGCAGTACTTC. The chain uses TRBV14 and TRBJ2-7, with D unresolved. Germline V lookup: CDR1 SGHDN, CDR2 FVKESK. Between the trimmed V and J ends, which lost 1 base and 4 bases, there was a span of 5 bases. This CDR3 comprises 12 residues.

This clone was recorded a few times. The chain has TRBV28 and TRBJ2-7; no clear D gene. Germline V lookup: CDR1 MDHEN, CDR2 SYDVKM. The CDR3 covers 12 residues. The V gene lost 3 bases and the J gene lost 3 bases, with 6 bases spanning the gap. CDR3 bases: TGTGCCAGCAGTTTTACTGTCTACGAGCAGTACTTC. It translates to CASSFTVYEQYF.

The V gene is TRBV5-5, the J gene TRBJ2-7, with a weak D call TRBD1 (5 bases). The CDR3 length is 16 residues. CDR1 SGHKS and CDR2 YYEKEE come from the germline V gene (reference sequence). V dropped 5 bases and J dropped 2 bases, with 20 bases sitting between them. The CDR3 DNA sequence: TGTGCCAGCAGTTTGAGACAGAGCCCTCCGGCCTACGAGCAGTACTTC. Its translation: CASSLRQSPPAYEQYF.

J is TRBJ2-7 and V is TRBV16; 8 nucleotides line up with TRBD2. The CDR3 consists of 13 residues. Trimming at V came to 2 bases and at J to 6 bases, leaving 3 bases not matched to a gene. Per germline, CDR1 KGHSY and CDR2 FQNENV. The chain's CDR3 is CASSQQGTSEQYF. The CDR3 DNA reads as TGTGCCAGCAGCCAACAGGGGACTAGCGAGCAGTACTTC.

The V and J genes are TRBV6-6 and TRBJ2-3; D may correspond to TRBD1 or TRBD2 (5 bases each). The V end was cut by 6 bases, the J end by 3 bases, with 19 bases between. CDR3 length equals 16 residues. CDR1 MNHNY and CDR2 SVGAGI come from the germline V gene (reference sequence). The CDR3 protein is CASRDNSGSGTDTQYF. In DNA, the CDR3 is TGTGCCAGCAGGGACAATTCGGGGTCCGGTACAGATACGCAGTATTTT.

The V and J genes are TRBV3-1 (or the pseudogene TRBV3-2) and TRBJ2-5, with TRBD2 identical over 8 bases. From germline, CDR1 is LGHDT and CDR2 YNNKEL (reference sequence). J lost 3 bases, V lost 4 bases, and 1 base had no gene match. This CDR3 is built from 13 residues. The CDR3 sequence is CASSRGGKETQYF. The CDR3 DNA sequence: TGTGCCAGCAGCCGCGGGGGGAAAGAGACCCAGTACTTC.

The chain couples TRBV5-8 to TRBJ1-5, with a possible D match to TRBD1 (6 bases). The CDR3 contains 13 residues. Between the trimmed V and J ends, which lost 6 bases and 7 bases, there was a span of 14 bases. The germline gives CDR1 SGHTS, CDR2 YDEGEE. CDR3 nucleotide sequence: TGTGCCAGCATCAGGGGTAGTAGGCAGCCCCAGCATTTT. The encoded protein is CASIRGSRQPQHF.

The chain links TRBV10-3 to TRBJ2-3; 7 bases align to TRBD1. This CDR3 contains 15 residues. Germline lookup yields CDR1 ENHRY and CDR2 SYGVKD. V lost 5 bases, J lost 4 bases, and 9 bases stayed unmatched. The CDR3 loop is CAISKTTGVSDTQYF. In DNA, the CDR3 is TGTGCCATCAGTAAAACCACAGGGGTTTCAGATACGCAGTATTTT.

The chain employs TRBV7-2 and TRBJ1-2, with 10 bases lining up with TRBD1. Germline V gene lookup returns CDR1 SGHTA and CDR2 FQGNSA. The V gene end was trimmed by 7 bases and the J gene end by 6 bases; junction bases not matched to a gene: 8. The CDR3 loop spans 14 amino acids. This CDR3 is CASITDRGHDGYTF. The CDR3 region has the DNA TGTGCCAGCATCACCGACAGGGGGCATGATGGCTACACCTTC.

The V gene is TRBV15, the J gene TRBJ2-5, with D possibly being TRBD1 (5 bases). There are 11 residues in the CDR3. Trimming stripped 8 bases from V and 9 bases from J, with 13 bases between. Germline V gene data show CDR1 as LNHNV and CDR2 as YYDKDF (reference sequence). The CDR3 DNA sequence: TGTGCCACCCAGGGCACGGTGGCCCAGTACTTC. Its protein product is CATQGTVAQYF. The whole variable domain, remainder taken from reference TRBV15 and TRBJ2-5, is DAMVIQNPRYQVTQFGKPVTLSCSQTLNHNVMYWYQQKSSQAPKLLFHYYDKDFNNEADTPDNFQSRRPNTSFCFLDIRSPGLGDTAMYLCATQGTVAQYFGPGTRLLVL.

The DNA of the CDR3 is TGTGCCAGCAGTTACTCGGGCGGGGGGGCCCACGAGCAGTACTTC. Its translation: CASSYSGGGAHEQYF. This chain connects TRBV6-5 to TRBJ2-7, with 9 nucleotides matching TRBD2. CDR1 and CDR2 from the germline V gene are MNHEY and SVGAGI. V dropped 0 bases and J dropped 5; count of bases not matched to a gene: 5. This CDR3 spans 15 amino acids.

This sequence joins TRBV7-9 and TRBJ2-7; D gene uncertain. The CDR3 runs 14 residues. Looked up from germline, CDR1 is SEHNR and CDR2 is FQNEAQ (reference sequence). Trimming took off 1 base at V and 2 bases at J, with 9 bases between the two ends. CDR3 sequence reads: CASSLGPNPYEQYF. CDR3 bases: TGTGCCAGCAGCTTAGGCCCGAATCCCTACGAGCAGTACTTC.

The chain couples TRBV19 to TRBJ1-2; D not certain. V lost 5 bases and J lost 4, with 11 bases in between. CDR1 and CDR2 from the germline V gene are LNHDA and SQIVND (reference sequence). The CDR3 is 13 amino acids. For the CDR3, the DNA is TGTGCCAGTAGTCCCTCCAGTCTCTATGGCTACACCTTC. Protein: CASSPSSLYGYTF.

This chain joins TRBV18 and TRBJ2-6, with D perhaps TRBD1 or TRBD2 (5 bases each). V lost 0 bases to trimming and J lost 0 bases, with 12 bases between them. The CDR3 contains 18 residues. Per germline, CDR1 KGHSH and CDR2 LQKENI. The CDR3, as DNA: TGTGCCAGCTCACCACCGGGACGGGGAAGCTCTGGGGCCAACGTCCTGACTTTC. Amino acids: CASSPPGRGSSGANVLTF.

This sequence joins TRBV18 and TRBJ2-2; 8 bases agree with TRBD1. Looked up from germline, CDR1 is KGHSH and CDR2 is LQKENI. CDR3 size: 14 residues. V shed 5 bases and J 6 bases; nucleotides not matched to a gene: 5. The CDR3 nucleotides are TGTGCCAGCTCAAAGGACAGGGCGGCCGGGGAGCTGTTTTTT. This gives the protein CASSKDRAAGELFF.

The rearrangement links TRBV6-2 or TRBV6-3 to TRBJ1-5, with D uncertain. Looked up from germline, CDR1 is MNHEY and CDR2 is SVGEGT. Trimming took 2 bases from V and 2 from J, leaving 7 bases between them. This CDR3 is 14 amino acids long. The CDR3 DNA reads TGTGCCAGCAGTTACGCGGTCGGCAATCAGCCCCAGCATTTT. It yields the protein CASSYAVGNQPQHF.

In this sample, this clone turned up a few times. The CDR3: CASSLVDNYGYTF. CDR3 bases: TGTGCCAGCAGCTTGGTGGATAACTATGGCTACACCTTC. The V gene is TRBV5-4, the J gene TRBJ1-2; unclear D gene. Trimming left V 0 bases short and J 1 base short, with 4 bases between. Germline CDR1 is SGHNT and CDR2 is YYREEE (reference sequence). This CDR3 spans 13 amino acids.

J is TRBJ2-1 and V is TRBV3-1 (or the pseudogene TRBV3-2); TRBD2 might be the D (5 bases). CDR3 length equals 14 residues. The germline V gene encodes CDR1 LGHDT and CDR2 YNNKEL (reference sequence). V was pared by 4 bases and J by 0 bases, with 7 bases between. Here the CDR3 reads CASSRGSSYNEQFF. CDR3 nucleotide sequence: TGTGCCAGCAGCCGAGGGAGCTCCTACAATGAGCAGTTCTTC.

The chain combines TRBV27 with TRBJ2-2; 8 bases match TRBD1. The CDR3 has 16 residues. Germline values: CDR1 MNHEY, CDR2 SMNVEV (reference sequence). The V segment lost 3 bases and the J segment 2 bases; nucleotides outside the gene matches: 5. The CDR3 DNA reads as TGTGCCAGCAGTTTTCTCAGGGGGCTTAACACCGGGGAGCTGTTTTTT. Translating it yields CASSFLRGLNTGELFF.

The V gene is TRBV3-1 (or the pseudogene TRBV3-2), the J gene TRBJ2-1; D possibly corresponds to TRBD2 (6 bases). This CDR3 region has 22 residues. Trimming took off 0 bases at V and 2 bases at J, with 29 bases between the two ends. The germline CDR1 and CDR2 sequences are LGHDT and YNNKEL (reference sequence). The CDR3 DNA sequence: TGTGCCAGCAGCCAAGACCGGGGAAGAGAGGGGAGGTTGGGTAAACCCTACAATGAGCAGTTCTTC. Protein sequence: CASSQDRGREGRLGKPYNEQFF.

V is TRBV28 and J is TRBJ2-7; D might be TRBD2 (6 bases). Per the germline V gene, CDR1 is MDHEN and CDR2 is SYDVKM. V was clipped by 6 bases and J by 0 bases, with 12 bases between them. The CDR3 is 14 residues long. CDR3 nucleotides: TGTGCCAGCAGCTCCGGGGGACCCTCCTACGAGCAGTACTTC. Translated: CASSSGGPSYEQYF.

The chain carries TRBV7-9 and TRBJ1-1; maybe TRBD1 (6 bases). This CDR3 is built from 14 residues. Germline V gene lookup returns CDR1 SEHNR and CDR2 FQNEAQ (reference sequence). Trimming pared 3 bases from V and 5 bases from J, leaving 13 bases between. The CDR3 is CASSFTGSGTEAFF. The CDR3, as DNA: TGTGCCAGCAGCTTTACAGGGTCAGGAACTGAAGCTTTCTTT. Complete variable domain (other parts from reference TRBV7-9 and TRBJ1-1): DTGVSQNPRHKITKRGQNVTFRCDPISEHNRLYWYRQTLGQGPEFLTYFQNEAQLEKSRLLSDRFSAERPKGSFSTLEIQRTEQGDSAMYLCASSFTGSGTEAFFGQGTRLTVV.

The chain carries TRBV19 and TRBJ2-7, with 9 bases identical to TRBD2. Looked up from germline, CDR1 is LNHDA and CDR2 is SQIVND (reference sequence). Trimming took 5 bases from V and 5 from J; bases not matched to a gene: 13. The CDR3 sequence is 16 residues long. In DNA form, the CDR3 reads TGTGCCAGTAGTCCCCTTTGGCGCGGGGGGGCCCACGAGCAGTACTTC. This sequence encodes CASSPLWRGGAHEQYF.

The rearrangement uses TRBV6-5 and TRBJ2-5, with a possible D match to TRBD2 (5 bases). The V and J ends lost 2 bases and 0 bases respectively, with 10 bases between them. The CDR3 contains 15 residues. Germline values: CDR1 MNHEY, CDR2 SVGAGI. The CDR3 protein is CASSYGGSNQETQYF. The DNA of the CDR3 is TGTGCCAGCAGTTACGGAGGATCAAACCAAGAGACCCAGTACTTC.

This rearrangement joins TRBV6-2 or TRBV6-3 to TRBJ2-2; D not resolved. The CDR3 length is 15 residues. Looked up from germline, CDR1 is MNHEY and CDR2 is SVGEGT. Trimming took off 6 bases at V and 6 bases at J, with 17 bases between the two ends. The CDR3 is CASSPAGSGAGELFF. The CDR3 region has the DNA TGTGCCAGCAGCCCCGCCGGTAGTGGGGCCGGGGAGCTGTTTTTT.

The rearrangement links TRBV6-5 to TRBJ1-1; TRBD1 might be the D (6 bases). Germline CDR1 and CDR2: MNHEY and SVGAGI. V lost 6 bases and J lost 0, with 14 bases in between. The length of the CDR3 is 15 residues. CDR3 sequence (DNA): TGTGCCAGCAGCTATTCGGGACAACTGAACACTGAAGCTTTCTTT. Its translation is CASSYSGQLNTEAFF.

The rearrangement joins TRBV7-2 to TRBJ1-1, with 7 bases identical to TRBD1. This CDR3 is built from 13 residues. The V and J ends lost 6 bases and 4 bases, in that order; junction bases with no gene match: 5. Germline lookup yields CDR1 SGHTA and CDR2 FQGNSA. CDR3 DNA sequence: TGTGCCAGCAGGGAACAGGGGACCACTGAAGCTTTCTTT. Amino acid sequence: CASREQGTTEAFF.

The chain recombines TRBV18 with TRBJ1-5, with D possibly being TRBD1 (6 bases). Trimming pared 4 bases from V and 0 bases from J, leaving 13 bases between. CDR1 KGHSH and CDR2 LQKENI come from the germline V gene. The CDR3 contains 16 residues. This chain's CDR3 is CASSRQDLYSNQPQHF. For the CDR3, the DNA is TGTGCCAGCTCACGACAGGATCTATATAGCAATCAGCCCCAGCATTTT.